This passage covers 11 T cell receptor beta chains from one sample sequenced in a study of siplizumab effects on memory and regulatory T cells. Profiling relied on immunoSEQ multiplex PCR, and the TCRdb table lists in-frame clones only, not all of them. The sample yields tens of thousands of clones, roughly 86% seen once. Sequenced material: Tregs sorted from blood. These receptors all come from a human donor in good health.

CDR3 residues: CASSRGTIDYTF. The CDR3 DNA reads TGTGCCAGCAGCCGTGGGACAATAGACTACACCTTC. The chain links TRBV28 to TRBJ1-2, with a weak D call TRBD1 (6 bases). CDR1 MDHEN and CDR2 SYDVKM come from the germline V gene. The CDR3 length is 12 residues. V shed 6 bases and J shed 10 bases, with 15 bases lying between them.

This clone was seen just once. The chain joins TRBV9 to TRBJ1-4, with 8 bases identical to TRBD1. The CDR3 has 15 amino acids. J gave up 8 bases and V 4 bases, and 10 bases lay outside the gene matches. The germline gives CDR1 SGDLS, CDR2 YYNGEE. The CDR3 region has the DNA TGTGCCAGCAGCTTAAGGACAGGGTGGATGGAAAAACTGTTTTTT. Its translation is CASSLRTGWMEKLFF.

The genes are TRBV19 and TRBJ1-4; D ambiguous. The V end lost 3 bases, the J end lost 8 bases, and 13 bases lay between the germline ends. CDR1 is LNHDA, CDR2 SQIVND, per germline (reference sequence). The CDR3 is made up of 14 amino acids. The chain's CDR3 is CASSISRVREKLFF. The CDR3 nucleotides are TGTGCCAGTAGTATCAGCCGGGTACGCGAAAAACTGTTTTTT.

This sequence joins TRBV18 and TRBJ1-1, with no clear D. This CDR3 region has 15 residues. Trimming shortened V by 6 bases and J by 0 bases, and 14 bases separated the two germline ends. The germline CDR1 and CDR2 sequences are KGHSH and LQKENI. The CDR3 DNA reads TGTGCCAGCTCCCATAGACACGACATGAACACTGAAGCTTTCTTT. Its translation is CASSHRHDMNTEAFF. The variable domain in full, with the rest retrieved from reference TRBV18 and TRBJ1-1, is NAGVMQNPRHLVRRRGQEARLRCSPMKGHSHVYWYRQLPEEGLKFMVYLQKENIIDESGMPKERFSAEFPKEGPSILRIQQVVRGDSAAYFCASSHRHDMNTEAFFGQGTRLTVV.

The rearrangement uses TRBV18 and TRBJ1-2; D gene uncertain. Trimming cost V 5 bases and J 0 bases, with 7 bases left between them. The CDR3 extends over 13 amino acids. CDR1 KGHSH and CDR2 LQKENI come from the germline V gene. The CDR3 DNA reads as TGTGCCAGCTCAGCTTCTACTAACTATGGCTACACCTTC. Its translation is CASSASTNYGYTF.

V gene TRBV11-2 combines with J gene TRBJ1-4; 10 nucleotides align to TRBD1. Germline values: CDR1 SGHAT, CDR2 FQNNGV. J gave up 6 bases and V 7 bases, and 11 bases lay outside the gene matches. This CDR3 region has 16 residues. The chain's CDR3 is CASTKAGTGVYEKLFF. CDR3 DNA sequence: TGTGCCAGCACCAAAGCGGGGACAGGGGTTTATGAAAAACTGTTTTTT.

The sample holds a few counts of this clone. The chain has TRBV10-3 and TRBJ2-5, with unresolved D. Germline V gene data show CDR1 as ENHRY and CDR2 as SYGVKD. V was clipped by 6 bases and J by 5 bases, with 10 bases between them. The CDR3 spans 12 residues. CDR3 nucleotide sequence: TGTGCCATCAGGGATCAGAGGGAGACCCAGTACTTC. Residues: CAIRDQRETQYF.

The V call is TRBV2, the J call TRBJ2-1; D perhaps matches TRBD1 (6 bases). CDR1 is SNHLY and CDR2 is FYNNEI in the germline V gene. V dropped 8 bases and J dropped 8 bases, with 19 bases sitting between them. This CDR3 region has 14 residues. This CDR3 is CASRQLTGRDEQFF. CDR3 bases: TGTGCCAGCCGACAACTTACAGGGAGAGATGAGCAGTTCTTC.

CDR3 sequence reads: CASSFPTGNYGYTF. The CDR3 bases are TGTGCCAGCAGTTTCCCGACAGGGAACTATGGCTACACCTTC. The V and J genes are TRBV6-5 and TRBJ1-2, with 7 nucleotides matching TRBD1. The CDR3 spans 14 residues. V lost 4 bases and J lost 2; bases outside the gene matches: 4. Looked up from germline, CDR1 is MNHEY and CDR2 is SVGAGI.

The chain carries TRBV7-6 and TRBJ1-2, with D possibly TRBD1 on 5 matching bases. Between the trimmed V and J ends, which lost 2 bases and 8 bases, there was a span of 12 bases. Germline V lookup: CDR1 SGHVS, CDR2 FNYEAQ. This CDR3 is 13 amino acids long. The CDR3: CASSLSRVEGYTF. For the CDR3, the DNA is TGTGCCAGCAGCTTATCCAGGGTGGAAGGCTACACCTTC.

The CDR3 nucleotides read TGTGCCAGCAGAGAGACCCAAGTTGATTCACCCCTCCACTTT. It translates to CASRETQVDSPLHF. The chain links TRBV2 to TRBJ1-6; unclear D gene. V was pared by 6 bases and J by 8 bases, with 14 bases between. The CDR3 runs to 14 residues. CDR1 is SNHLY, CDR2 FYNNEI, per germline.